Listed below are T cell receptor beta chains from one sample, sequenced in a study of blood T cell repertoires in COVID-19. TCRdb's copy holds only in-frame clones and misses some; the assay was immunoSEQ multiplex PCR. The table shows around 190,000 clones, with 80% to 90% occurring only once. Sequenced sample: peripheral blood. These receptors came from a woman aged 80 or over with acute or convalescent COVID-19. The CDR3 runs from the conserved cysteine through the conserved F or W. Each record gives: J gene, CDR3 length, V gene, clone size, D gene, CDR3 DNA, CDR3 protein. A D gene is named only where the DNA matches it firmly. Size is omitted from some rows. Given values are once, few, many or a class for expanded clones.

>TRBJ2-1|16|TRBV7-2|.|TRBD2
TGTGCCAGCAGCTCAAGACTAGCGGGGTCCTACAATGAGCAGTTCTTC
CASSSRLAGSYNEQFF
>TRBJ2-1|15|TRBV24-1|.|TRBD1
TGTGCCACCAGTGGGGGACAGGGTCGAGGGAATGAGCAGTTCTTC
CATSGGQGRGNEQFF
>TRBJ2-3|13|TRBV6-5|.|TRBD1
TGTGCCAGCATACGGACAGGGACAGATACGCAGTATTTT
CASIRTGTDTQYF
>TRBJ2-7|13|TRBV10-3|.|TRBD1
TGTGCCATCAGTCTCGGACAGGCCTACGAGCAGTACTTC
CAISLGQAYEQYF
>TRBJ1-1|14|TRBV5-4|.|.
TGTGCCAGCAGCTTGGTAGGGGGAAACACTGAAGCTTTCTTT
CASSLVGGNTEAFF
>TRBJ2-3|16|TRBV5-8|.|TRBD2
TGTGCCAGCAGCAGGACTAGCGGGAGTATCTCAGATACGCAGTATTTT
CASSRTSGSISDTQYF
>TRBJ2-7|14|TRBV2|few|.
TGTGCCAGCAGGCTGACAGACACCTCCTACGAGCAGTACTTC
CASRLTDTSYEQYF
>TRBJ2-3|14|TRBV27|.|TRBD1
TGTGCCAGCATCCGACAGGGAGGCACAGATACGCAGTATTTT
CASIRQGGTDTQYF
>TRBJ1-3|16|TRBV5-6|.|TRBD1
TGTGCCAGCACTCTGTTCGGGACAGGGGACGGAAACACCATATATTTT
CASTLFGTGDGNTIYF
>TRBJ1-1|12|TRBV10-2|.|.
TGCGCCAGCACTCTGGGGGCAGTTAGCGTTTTCTTT
CASTLGAVSVFF
>TRBJ1-2|14|TRBV7-9|.|.
TGTGCCAGCAGCGAACCTAGCGTAGGGAACGGCTACACCTTC
CASSEPSVGNGYTF
>TRBJ2-3|12|TRBV29-1|.|TRBD1
TGCAGCGTTCCCCGGGACAGTAATACGCAGTATTTT
CSVPRDSNTQYF
>TRBJ1-5|14|TRBV29-1|.|.
TGCAGCGCTAGGGGGTCGCAGAACAATCAGCCCCAGCATTTT
CSARGSQNNQPQHF
>TRBJ2-1|13|TRBV5-1|once|.
TGCGCCAGCACCTCTACCTTCTACAATGAGCAGTTCTTC
CASTSTFYNEQFF
>TRBJ1-1|15|TRBV2|.|.
TGTGCCAGCAGTGAAGATCAGGGAATGAACACTGAAGCTTTCTTT
CASSEDQGMNTEAFF
>TRBJ2-2|16|TRBV5-8|.|TRBD2
TGTGCCAGCAGGCCTAGCGGGATCTTTGTCACCGGGGAGCTGTTTTTT
CASRPSGIFVTGELFF
>TRBJ2-7|18|TRBV7-2|.|TRBD2
TGTGCCAGCAGCTTAGGGGCTAGCGGGGGCCCCAAGAACTACGAGCAGTACTTC
CASSLGASGGPKNYEQYF
>TRBJ2-5|14|TRBV7-9|.|.
TGTGCCAGCAGCCCGATCCGGGGAGGAGAGACCCAGTACTTC
CASSPIRGGETQYF
>TRBJ2-3|13|TRBV29-1|.|.
TGCAGCGCCGCCCGGACAGGCACAGATACGCAGTATTTT
CSAARTGTDTQYF
>TRBJ2-3|17|TRBV7-2|.|TRBD2
TGTGCCAGCAGCTTAAACGGAGCGGGAGGTGGCACAGATACGCAGTATTTT
CASSLNGAGGGTDTQYF
>TRBJ2-7|15|TRBV6-1|.|TRBD1
TGTGCCAGCAGTGACCACCGGGACAGGGAAGGCGAGCAGTACTTC
CASSDHRDREGEQYF
>TRBJ2-7|16|TRBV27|.|TRBD2
TGTGCCAGCAGTTTATCAGGACTAGCGGATACCTACGAGCAGTACTTC
CASSLSGLADTYEQYF
>TRBJ2-7|16|TRBV28|.|TRBD2
TGTGCCAGCAGTAGAACCCTAGCGGGGCCTTCCTACGAGCAGTACTTC
CASSRTLAGPSYEQYF
>TRBJ1-2|16|TRBV18|once|TRBD1
TGTGCCAGCTCACCGCGGGACAGGGAGCTCTTCTATGGCTACACCTTC
CASSPRDRELFYGYTF
>TRBJ1-2|13|TRBV25-1|.|.
TGTGCCAGCAGTGAACCCCTCGCGGATGGCTACACCTTC
CASSEPLADGYTF
>TRBJ1-3|13|TRBV29-1|few|.
TGCAGCGTTGAGGCAGGGGCCGGAAACACCATATATTTT
CSVEAGAGNTIYF
>TRBJ1-1|13|TRBV7-9|.|.
TGTGCCAGCAGCCTCACAATCAACACTGAAGCTTTCTTT
CASSLTINTEAFF
>TRBJ1-2|18|TRBV6-6|.|.
TGTGCCAGCAGTCCCCGGGCGACAGATGCAACTTCCAACTATGGCTACACCTTC
CASSPRATDATSNYGYTF
>TRBJ2-3|15|TRBV19|.|TRBD2
TGTGCCAGTAGGAGGACTAGCGGGAGGGCCGAGACGCAGTATTTT
CASRRTSGRAETQYF
>TRBJ2-2|16|TRBV4-3|few|.
TGCGCCAGCAGCCAGTACGGGGGATCCAACACCGGGGAGCTGTTTTTT
CASSQYGGSNTGELFF
>TRBJ2-2|16|TRBV5-4|.|TRBD2
TGTGCCAGCAGCGCCAGACTAGCGCTAAACACCGGGGAGCTGTTTTTT
CASSARLALNTGELFF
>TRBJ1-1|14|TRBV9|.|TRBD1
TGTGCCAGCAGCGCGACAGGGGTGAACACTGAAGCTTTCTTT
CASSATGVNTEAFF
>TRBJ2-3|14|TRBV11-2|once|.
TGTGCCAGCAGCTTAGTCCCAACTAAAGATACGCAGTATTTT
CASSLVPTKDTQYF
>TRBJ1-1|13|TRBV29-1|once|.
TGCAGCACCGGACAGTTTTTACGGTCTGAAGCTTTCTTT
CSTGQFLRSEAFF
>TRBJ1-2|16|TRBV19|once|.
TGTGCCAGAACCCCCTGGGGCTCCGAACTTAACTATGGCTACACCTTC
CARTPWGSELNYGYTF
>TRBJ2-6|14|TRBV2|.|.
TGTGCCAGCACAGGGCTGGCTGGGGCCAACGTCCTGACTTTC
CASTGLAGANVLTF
>TRBJ1-2|13|TRBV6-5|.|.
TGTGCCAGCAGTTATGGGGAGGCGCGAGGCTACACCTTC
CASSYGEARGYTF
>TRBJ2-7|13|TRBV3-1/TRBV3-2|.|TRBD2
TGTGCCAGCGGACTAGCGGAATCCTACGAGCAGTACTTC
CASGLAESYEQYF
>TRBJ1-6|15|TRBV6-6|.|.
TGTGCCAGCAGTTACGCAGATACCTATAATTCACCCCTCCACTTT
CASSYADTYNSPLHF
>TRBJ2-7|13|TRBV18|once|TRBD2
TGTGCCAGCTCATCTCGACGGGGGGACGAGCAGTACTTC
CASSSRRGDEQYF
>TRBJ2-1|13|TRBV24-1|.|TRBD1
TGTGCCACCACGTCCACAGGGGCCAATGAGCAGTTCTTC
CATTSTGANEQFF
>TRBJ1-1|15|TRBV6-5|.|.
TGTGCCAGCAGCCCGGATGAGGTCAGGAACACTGAAGCTTTCTTT
CASSPDEVRNTEAFF